Listed here are 22 T cell receptor beta chains from one sample, sequenced in a study of tumor and adjacent non-tumor tissue in lung cancer. TCRbeta libraries were built with three rounds of nested PCR, modified from ARM-PCR. MiXCR, run by TCRdb on the multiplex PCR reads, gives a single entry per CDR3 protein. Of 100,000 to 150,000 distinct CDR3 sequences in the sample, about 66% are singletons; the top ten hold around 13%. This sample's RNA came from whole unsorted tissue. The source material was lung tumor tissue. These receptor sequences come from a man under 40 with non-small cell lung cancer.

Comments on this clonotype: An end of the junction differs from the germline gene, which may be a read error. This rearrangement joins TRBV11-1 to TRBJ1-1; no definite D call. CDR1 is SGHAT and CDR2 is FQDESV in the germline V gene (reference sequence). The CDR3 loop spans 14 amino acids. In DNA, the CDR3 is TGTGCCAGCAGTTTAGGGAGCCCGAACACTGAAGCTTCCTTT. It is translated as CASSLGSPNTEASF.

As concerns this clonotype: In this CDR3 the conserved last residue, phenylalanine or tryptophan, is missing, so a read error is likely. This chain uses TRBV11-2 with TRBJ2-1; 7 positions agree with TRBD2. Per germline, CDR1 SGHAT and CDR2 FQNNGV. V was pared by 1 base and J by 3 bases, with 9 bases of the junction left unmatched. The CDR3 has 17 amino acids. The DNA for the CDR3 is TGTGCCAGCAGCTTAGCGCCCAAGACTAGCAGCTACAATGAGCAGTTCTCC. Translated: CASSLAPKTSSYNEQFS.

This clonotype appeared a few times. CDR3 sequence (DNA): TGTGCCAGTAGTGTTAGGTCTGGTGAAGCTTTCTTT. Its protein product is CASSVRSGEAFF. The gene calls are TRBV19 and TRBJ1-1; no reliable D call. The germline V gene has CDR1 LNHDA and CDR2 SQIVND (reference sequence). V was cut by 5 bases and J by 7 bases, with 11 bases left in between. The CDR3 covers 12 residues.

This clonotype has a handful of counts. V and J are TRBV7-2 and TRBJ2-7; D tentatively fits TRBD1 or TRBD2 (5 bases each). The CDR3 length is 15 residues. The V gene's germline CDR1 is SGHTA and CDR2 FQGNSA. Trimming stripped 5 bases from V and 3 bases from J, with 17 bases between. This CDR3 reads CASSPGLSRHYEQYF. In nucleotides, the CDR3 is TGTGCCAGCAGCCCGGGGCTTTCGCGGCACTACGAGCAGTACTTC.

Of note for this clonotype: Possible read error: a much larger clone is one base away. This sequence joins TRBV20-1 and TRBJ2-1; D not resolved. Per the germline V gene, CDR1 is DFQATT and CDR2 is SNEGSKA (reference sequence). This CDR3 comprises 13 residues. V lost 0 bases and J 9 bases, leaving 12 bases between the germline ends. The CDR3 protein is CSARDAENTEQFF. The CDR3 DNA reads TGCAGTGCTAGAGATGCGGAGAATACTGAGCAGTTCTTC.

Notes on this clonotype: This likely comes from a read error, as the CDR3 has no conserved phenylalanine or tryptophan at its end. The chain links TRBV5-4 to TRBJ2-5, with D possibly matching TRBD1 (6 bases). CDR1 is SGHNT, CDR2 YYREEE, per germline (reference sequence). The CDR3 is 15 amino acids. The CDR3 DNA reads TGTACCAGCAGCGGAACGGGACACGTTAAAGAAACCCAGTACATC. The encoded protein is CTSSGTGHVKETQYI.

As regards this clonotype: A much larger clone lies one base from this, so it may be a read error. The V gene is TRBV6-5, the J gene TRBJ2-5; 8 bases are a match to TRBD2. Germline lookup yields CDR1 MNHEY and CDR2 SVGAGI. The CDR3 runs to 15 residues. Germline trimming cut 2 bases from V and 3 bases from J; bases unmatched to any gene: 5. The CDR3 DNA reads as TGTGCCAGCAGTTACCGGGGACTAGTGGAAGAGACCCAGTACTTC. It yields the protein CASSYRGLVEETQYF.

A word on this clonotype: One end of the junction does not line up with germline, which may come from a read error. The rearrangement joins TRBV5-4 to TRBJ2-3, with D perhaps matching TRBD2 (6 bases). This CDR3 has 13 amino acids. Germline CDR1 reads SGHNT; CDR2 reads YYREEE (reference sequence). CDR3 nucleotide sequence: TGTGCCGGCAGCCCCCGGAGGGCAGATACGCAGTATTTT. Translation: CAGSPRRADTQYF.

This clonotype was found once. Relative to the germline gene, one junction end is altered; a read error may explain this. The chain is built from TRBV11-2 and TRBJ2-5; 7 nucleotides agree with TRBD1. Germline CDR1 and CDR2: SGHAT and FQNNGV. This CDR3 is built from 13 residues. The CDR3 bases are TGTGCCAGCAACTTAGACAGGGAAGAGACCCAGCACTTC. It is translated as CASNLDREETQHF.

Concerning this clonotype: One junction end does not reproduce the germline sequence, and a read error may be involved. The chain employs TRBV11-2 and TRBJ2-7; 8 positions agree with TRBD2. CDR3 size: 15 residues. Germline V gives CDR1 SGHAT, CDR2 FQNNGV. As DNA, the CDR3 is TGTACCAGCACCCCCCGACGGCTAGCGGGCTACGAGCAGTACTTC. Translation: CTSTPRRLAGYEQYF.

This clonotype turned up a few times. This chain uses TRBV12-3 or TRBV12-4 with TRBJ2-3; 10 nucleotides align to TRBD2. CDR3 length: 18 amino acids. V shed 5 bases, J shed 6 bases, and the junction held 17 bases outside the gene matches. The CDR3 sequence is CASSRGWPSGSPGDTQYF. The CDR3 DNA is TGTGCCAGCAGTCGGGGGTGGCCTAGCGGGAGCCCAGGGGATACGCAGTATTTT.

This clonotype was counted a single time. This CDR3 is missing its conserved last phenylalanine or tryptophan, likely due to a read error. V gene TRBV11-2 combines with J gene TRBJ2-1; D possibly corresponds to TRBD2 (6 bases). Germline CDR1 is SGHAT and CDR2 is FQNNGV. CDR3 length: 16 amino acids. This chain's CDR3 is CASSLFASASYNEQFV. CDR3 nucleotides: TGTGCCAGTAGCTTATTTGCTAGCGCGTCCTATAATGAGCAGTTCGTC.

Note on this clonotype: Mismatch with germline at one junction end may stem from a read error. The chain joins TRBV5-5 to TRBJ2-1; TRBD1 agrees at 7 bases. The CDR3 consists of 16 residues. From germline, CDR1 is SGHKS and CDR2 YYEKEE (reference sequence). CDR3 bases: TGTGCCAGCAGCTTGGGTTTTGGACAGGTATACGATGAGCAGGTCTTC. This codes for CASSLGFGQVYDEQVF.

As to this clonotype: A read error is possible here, since a much larger clone lies one base away. V and J are TRBV6-2 or TRBV6-3 and TRBJ1-5; 11 positions match TRBD1. The length of the CDR3 is 14 residues. Per germline, CDR1 MNHEY and CDR2 SVGEGT. After removal of 6 bases from V and 11 bases from J, the junction contained 9 bases not matched to a gene. The CDR3 loop reads CASSRTGGGQSQHF. In DNA form, the CDR3 reads TGTGCCAGCAGCCGGACAGGGGGCGGACAGTCCCAGCATTTT.

This clonotype was seen at least ten times. The CDR3, as DNA: TGTGCCAGCAGTTTCTCCTACGAGCAGTACTTC. This sequence encodes CASSFSYEQYF. The chain combines TRBV12-3 or TRBV12-4 with TRBJ2-7; no clear D. The V end was cut by 3 bases, the J end by 0 bases, with 0 bases between. This CDR3 region has 11 residues.

A word on this clonotype: The junction and the germline gene differ at one end; a read error may be behind it. The genes are TRBV6-5 and TRBJ2-1, with a tentative D call TRBD2 (5 bases). This CDR3 is 14 amino acids long. Germline V gene lookup returns CDR1 MNHEY and CDR2 SVGAGI. The DNA of the CDR3 is TGTGCGAGCAGTTACTCGCCACTAGTCAATGGGCAGTTCTTC. As protein: CASSYSPLVNGQFF.

Notes on this clonotype: This may be a read error: a much more frequent sequence differs by one nucleotide. The chain combines TRBV4-3 with TRBJ2-4, with 9 bases aligning to TRBD1. The length of the CDR3 is 15 residues. Germline V gives CDR1 LGHNA, CDR2 YSLEER. CDR3 coding DNA: TGCGCCAGGAGCCAACAGGACAGGGGAGGAAACATTCAGTACTTC. Amino acid sequence: CARSQQDRGGNIQYF.

This clonotype was counted ten times or more. This CDR3 reads CASSYGGATEQYF. In nucleotides, the CDR3 is TGTGCCAGCAGTTATGGGGGGGCTACGGAGCAGTACTTC. This chain uses TRBV12-3 or TRBV12-4 with TRBJ2-7; tentatively, D is TRBD2 (7 bases). V lost 4 bases and J lost 7, with 14 bases in between. This CDR3 has 13 amino acids.

On this clonotype itself: A read error may be the cause here, since a much bigger clone is one base away. CDR3 protein: CSALRTGRVSNTEVFF. CDR3 coding DNA: TGCAGTGCTCTAAGGACGGGGAGGGTTTCAAACACTGAAGTTTTCTTT. V is TRBV20-1 and J is TRBJ1-1, with unresolved D. CDR3 length equals 16 residues. CDR1 is DFQATT, CDR2 SNEGSKA, per germline (reference sequence).

As concerns this clonotype: A read error may be the cause here, since a much bigger clone is one base away. The J gene is TRBJ2-1, the V gene TRBV20-1; D gene ambiguous. CDR1 is DFQATT, CDR2 SNEGSKA, per germline (reference sequence). The CDR3 runs 14 residues. This CDR3 is CSVRVGTTVNEQFF. The CDR3 DNA reads as TGCAGTGTTAGAGTAGGAACCACCGTGAATGAGCAGTTCTTC.

Worth noting for this clonotype: The junction and the germline gene differ at one end; a read error may be behind it. The J gene is TRBJ2-1, the V gene TRBV11-2; 7 positions agree with TRBD2. Germline lookup yields CDR1 SGHAT and CDR2 FQNNGV. The CDR3 loop spans 17 amino acids. The CDR3 DNA reads as TGCGTCATCAGTCCCCCTAGCGGCAGAAAATCCTACAATGAGCAGTTCTTC. This encodes CVISPPSGRKSYNEQFF.

To note about this clonotype: Its ends do not fully match the called genes, so a read error is possible. This chain uses TRBV6-2 or TRBV6-3 with TRBJ2-7; D gene ambiguous. CDR3 size: 14 residues. CDR1 is MNHEY, CDR2 SVGEGT, per germline. CDR3 protein: CASSYSVGVYGQYF. For the CDR3, the DNA is TGTGCCAGCAGTTACTCAGTAGGTGTCTACGGGCAGTACTTC.